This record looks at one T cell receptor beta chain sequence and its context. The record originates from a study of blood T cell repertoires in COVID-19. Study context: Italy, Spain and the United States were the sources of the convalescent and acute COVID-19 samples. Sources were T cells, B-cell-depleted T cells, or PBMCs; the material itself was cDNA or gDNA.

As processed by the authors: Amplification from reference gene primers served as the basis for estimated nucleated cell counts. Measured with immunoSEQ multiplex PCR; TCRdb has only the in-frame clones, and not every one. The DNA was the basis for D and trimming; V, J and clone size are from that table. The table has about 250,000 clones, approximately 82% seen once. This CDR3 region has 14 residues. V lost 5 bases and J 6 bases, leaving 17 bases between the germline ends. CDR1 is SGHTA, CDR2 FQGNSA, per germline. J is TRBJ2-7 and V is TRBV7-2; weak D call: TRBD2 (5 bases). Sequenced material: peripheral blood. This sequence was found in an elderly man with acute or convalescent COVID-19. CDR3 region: CASSLIPSMAEQYF. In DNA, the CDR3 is TGTGCCAGCAGCCTGATCCCTAGCATGGCCGAGCAGTACTTC.